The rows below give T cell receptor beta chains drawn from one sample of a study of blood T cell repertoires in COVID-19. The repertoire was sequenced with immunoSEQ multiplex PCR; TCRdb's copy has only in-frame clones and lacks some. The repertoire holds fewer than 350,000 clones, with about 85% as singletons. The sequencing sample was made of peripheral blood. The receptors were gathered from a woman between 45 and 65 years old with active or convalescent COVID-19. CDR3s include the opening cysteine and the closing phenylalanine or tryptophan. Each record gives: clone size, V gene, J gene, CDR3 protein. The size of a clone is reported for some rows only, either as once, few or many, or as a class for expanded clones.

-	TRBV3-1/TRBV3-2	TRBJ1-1	CASSSDSKTEAFF
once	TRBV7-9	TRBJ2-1	CASSSRTGSSYNEQFF
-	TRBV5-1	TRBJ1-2	CASSLTAGTGYGYTF
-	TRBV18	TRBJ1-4	CASSPRVSIGEKLFF
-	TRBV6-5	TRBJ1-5	CASRRIAGARQPQHF
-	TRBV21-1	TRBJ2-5	CASSKGPQGSSFQETQYF
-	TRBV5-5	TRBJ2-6	CASSSQISGANVLTF
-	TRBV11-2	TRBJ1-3	CASSLDGGADSGNTIYF
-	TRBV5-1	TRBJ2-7	CASSPGTSGMIYEQYF
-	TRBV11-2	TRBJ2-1	CASSSTRARTSGTNEQFF
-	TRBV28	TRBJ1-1	CASSWNRGRSEAFF
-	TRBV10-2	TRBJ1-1	CASTSMNTEAFF
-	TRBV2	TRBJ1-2	CASSAWAEANYGYTF
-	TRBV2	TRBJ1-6	CASRTANNSPLHF
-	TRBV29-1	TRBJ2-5	CSVERGTSAQETQYF
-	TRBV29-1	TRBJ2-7	CSVYGKGGGYEQYF
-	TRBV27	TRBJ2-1	CASRDRGLSEQFF
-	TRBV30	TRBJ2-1	CAWARGVTRYNEQFF
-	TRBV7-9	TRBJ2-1	CASSSQTSGGVYNEQFF
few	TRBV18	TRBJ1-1	CASSPLQGGGTEAFF
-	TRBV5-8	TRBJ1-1	CASSLATGSPNTEAFF
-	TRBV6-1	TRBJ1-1	CASSEASSRLNTEAFF
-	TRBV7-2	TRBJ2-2	CASSPNFGPGELFF
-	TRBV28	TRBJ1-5	CASSIAGTGGNQPQHF
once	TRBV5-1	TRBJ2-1	CASSLAGWLEEYNEQFF
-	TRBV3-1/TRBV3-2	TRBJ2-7	CASSPWGRGPSYEQYF
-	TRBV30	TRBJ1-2	CACYHQGSGYTF
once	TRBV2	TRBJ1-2	CASKDSLGSWGYTF
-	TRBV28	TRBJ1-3	CASRTAGFTGNTIYF
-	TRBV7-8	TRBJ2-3	CASSLRDSRGDTQYF
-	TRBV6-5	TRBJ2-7	CASSHTRSSYEQYF
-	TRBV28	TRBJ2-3	CASSIQGSTDTQYF
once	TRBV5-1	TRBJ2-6	CASSSRRGQGKSSGANVLTF
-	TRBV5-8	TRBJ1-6	CASSFSHRVWDSPLHF
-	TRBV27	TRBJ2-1	CASSLSQQGAWDEQFF
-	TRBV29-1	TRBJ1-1	CSVGPGGTEAFF
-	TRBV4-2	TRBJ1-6	CASSQGTKGSPLHF
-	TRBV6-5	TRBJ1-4	CASSYSLRNEKLFF
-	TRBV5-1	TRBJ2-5	CASSSGAGGAPQETQYF
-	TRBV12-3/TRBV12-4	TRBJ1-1	CASSLHRGQKAFF
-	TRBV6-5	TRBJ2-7	CASSYSIWEAEQYF
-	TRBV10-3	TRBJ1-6	CAISSRQESNSPLHF
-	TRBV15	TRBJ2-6	CATSVGGARPGANVLTF
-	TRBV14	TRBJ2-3	CASSQFAGLTDTQYF
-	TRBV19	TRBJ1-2	CASSIDRQRLNYGYTF
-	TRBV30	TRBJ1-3	CASHRGSGNTIYF
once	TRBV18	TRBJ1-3	CASSEQGTSGNTIYF
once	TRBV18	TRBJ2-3	CASSPLSAGADTQYF
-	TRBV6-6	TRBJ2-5	CASSFSGLYQETQYF
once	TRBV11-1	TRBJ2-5	CASSFVAGWEETQYF
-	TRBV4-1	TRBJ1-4	CASSQEGTGGPEKLFF
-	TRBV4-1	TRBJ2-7	CASSQVQRAGGPAEQYF
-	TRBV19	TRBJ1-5	CASRGTGGSNQPQHF